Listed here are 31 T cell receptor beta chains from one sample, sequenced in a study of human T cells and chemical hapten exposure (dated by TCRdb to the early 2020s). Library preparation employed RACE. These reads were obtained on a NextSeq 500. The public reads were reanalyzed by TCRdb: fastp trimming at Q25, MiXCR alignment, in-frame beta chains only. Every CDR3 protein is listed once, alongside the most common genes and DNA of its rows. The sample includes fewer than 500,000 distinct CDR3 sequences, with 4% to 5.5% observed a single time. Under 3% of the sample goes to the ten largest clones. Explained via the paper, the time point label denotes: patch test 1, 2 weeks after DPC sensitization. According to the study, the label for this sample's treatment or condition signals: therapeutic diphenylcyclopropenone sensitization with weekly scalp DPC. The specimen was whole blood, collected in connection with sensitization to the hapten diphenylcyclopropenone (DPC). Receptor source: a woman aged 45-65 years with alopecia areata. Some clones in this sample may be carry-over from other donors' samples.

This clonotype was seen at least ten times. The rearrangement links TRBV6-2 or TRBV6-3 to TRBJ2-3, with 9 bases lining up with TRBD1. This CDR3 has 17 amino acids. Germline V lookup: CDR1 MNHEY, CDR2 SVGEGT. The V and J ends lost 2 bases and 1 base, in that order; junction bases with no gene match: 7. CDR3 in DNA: TGTGCCAGCAGTTACCCCGGACAGGGGCTTGGCACAGATACGCAGTATTTT. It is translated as CASSYPGQGLGTDTQYF.

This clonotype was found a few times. The CDR3 coding sequence is TGTGCCAGCAGCTTACGGGGGCCTAGCGAGTTGCCAGATACGCAGTATTTT. Protein product: CASSLRGPSELPDTQYF. The V gene is TRBV7-2, the J gene TRBJ2-3; D may match TRBD1 or TRBD2 (6 bases each). Germline assignment: CDR1 SGHTA and CDR2 FQGNSA. Trimming removed 2 bases at V and 4 bases at J, with 19 bases between. The length of the CDR3 is 17 residues.

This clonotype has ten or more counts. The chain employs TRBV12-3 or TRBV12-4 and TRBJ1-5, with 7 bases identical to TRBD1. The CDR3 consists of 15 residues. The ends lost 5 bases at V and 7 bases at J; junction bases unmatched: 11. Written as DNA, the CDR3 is TGTGCCAGCAGTACCGGGGACAGTGTCGGACAGCCCCAGCATTTT. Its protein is CASSTGDSVGQPQHF.

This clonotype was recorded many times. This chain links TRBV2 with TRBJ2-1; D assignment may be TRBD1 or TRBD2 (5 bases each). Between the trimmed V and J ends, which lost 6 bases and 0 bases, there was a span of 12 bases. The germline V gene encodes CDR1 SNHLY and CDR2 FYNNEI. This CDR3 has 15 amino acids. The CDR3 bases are TGTGCCAGCAGAAGGGACCTTAGCTCCTACAATGAGCAGTTCTTC. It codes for CASRRDLSSYNEQFF.

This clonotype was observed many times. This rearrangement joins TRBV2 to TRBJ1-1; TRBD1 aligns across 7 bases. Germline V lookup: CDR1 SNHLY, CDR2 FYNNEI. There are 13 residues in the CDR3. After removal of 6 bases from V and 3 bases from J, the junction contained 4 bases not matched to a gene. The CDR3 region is CASRVTGDTEAFF. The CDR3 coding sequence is TGTGCCAGCAGGGTAACAGGGGACACTGAAGCTTTCTTT.

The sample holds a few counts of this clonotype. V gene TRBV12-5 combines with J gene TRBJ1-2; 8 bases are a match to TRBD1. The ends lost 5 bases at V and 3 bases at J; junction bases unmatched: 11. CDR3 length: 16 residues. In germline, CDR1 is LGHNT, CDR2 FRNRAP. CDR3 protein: CASGNDRGRVDYGYTF. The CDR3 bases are TGTGCTAGTGGTAACGACAGGGGCCGCGTCGACTATGGCTACACCTTC.

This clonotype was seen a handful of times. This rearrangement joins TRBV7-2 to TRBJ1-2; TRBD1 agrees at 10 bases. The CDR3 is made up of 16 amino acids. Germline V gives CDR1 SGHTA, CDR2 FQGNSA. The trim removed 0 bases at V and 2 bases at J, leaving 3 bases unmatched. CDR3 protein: CASSLATGGGNYGYTF. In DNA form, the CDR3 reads TGTGCCAGCAGCTTAGCGACAGGGGGCGGAAACTATGGCTACACCTTC.

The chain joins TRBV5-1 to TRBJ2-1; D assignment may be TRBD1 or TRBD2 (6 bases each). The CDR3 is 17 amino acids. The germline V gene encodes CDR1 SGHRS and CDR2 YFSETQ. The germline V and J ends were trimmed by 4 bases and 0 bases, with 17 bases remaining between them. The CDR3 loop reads CASSRGPQGSSYNEQFF. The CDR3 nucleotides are TGCGCCAGCAGCCGGGGGCCACAGGGAAGCTCCTACAATGAGCAGTTCTTC.

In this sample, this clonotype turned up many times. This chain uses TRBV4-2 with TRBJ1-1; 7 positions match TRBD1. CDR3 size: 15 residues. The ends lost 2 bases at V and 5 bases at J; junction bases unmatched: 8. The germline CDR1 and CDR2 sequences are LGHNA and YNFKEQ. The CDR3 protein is CASSQPRTGGTEAFF. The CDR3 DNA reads TGTGCCAGCAGCCAACCTCGGACAGGTGGAACTGAAGCTTTCTTT.

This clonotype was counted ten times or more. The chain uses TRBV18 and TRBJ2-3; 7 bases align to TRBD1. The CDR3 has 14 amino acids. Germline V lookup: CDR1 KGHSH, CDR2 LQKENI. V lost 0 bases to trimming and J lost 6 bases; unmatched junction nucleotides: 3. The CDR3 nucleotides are TGTGCCAGCTCACCACCGGTCAGGGGGGATACGCAGTATTTT. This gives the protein CASSPPVRGDTQYF.

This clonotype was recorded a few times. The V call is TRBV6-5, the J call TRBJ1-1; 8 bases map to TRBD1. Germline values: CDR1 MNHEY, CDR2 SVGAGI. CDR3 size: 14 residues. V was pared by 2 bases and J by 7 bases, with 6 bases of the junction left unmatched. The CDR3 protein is CASSYNDRGREAFF. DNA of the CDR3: TGTGCCAGCAGTTACAACGACAGGGGACGTGAAGCTTTCTTT.

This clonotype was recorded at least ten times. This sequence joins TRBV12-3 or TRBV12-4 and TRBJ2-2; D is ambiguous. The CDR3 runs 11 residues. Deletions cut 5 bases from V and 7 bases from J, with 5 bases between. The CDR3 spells CASSPDGELFF. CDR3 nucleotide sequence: TGTGCCAGCAGTCCTGACGGGGAGCTGTTTTTT.

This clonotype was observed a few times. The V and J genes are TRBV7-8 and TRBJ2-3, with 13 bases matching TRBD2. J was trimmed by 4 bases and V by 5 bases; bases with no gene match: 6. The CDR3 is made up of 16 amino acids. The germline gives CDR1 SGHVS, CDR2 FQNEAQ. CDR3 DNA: TGTGCCAGCAGCCCAAGACTAGCGGGGGGATCAGATACGCAGTATTTT. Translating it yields CASSPRLAGGSDTQYF.

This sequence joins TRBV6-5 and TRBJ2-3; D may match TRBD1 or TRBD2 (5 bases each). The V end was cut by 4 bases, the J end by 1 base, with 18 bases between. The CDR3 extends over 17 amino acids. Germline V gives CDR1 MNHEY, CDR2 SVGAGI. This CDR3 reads CASSWDLSPLGTDTQYF. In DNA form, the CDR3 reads TGTGCCAGCAGTTGGGACCTCTCGCCGTTGGGCACAGATACGCAGTATTTT.

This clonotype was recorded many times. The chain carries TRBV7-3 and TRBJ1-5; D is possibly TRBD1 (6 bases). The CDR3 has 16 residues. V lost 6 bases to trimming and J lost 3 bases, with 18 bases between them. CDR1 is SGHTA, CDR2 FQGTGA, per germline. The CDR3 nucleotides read TGTGCCAGCAGGTATTGCCGAACAGGGAACAATCAGCCCCAGCATTTT. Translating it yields CASRYCRTGNNQPQHF.

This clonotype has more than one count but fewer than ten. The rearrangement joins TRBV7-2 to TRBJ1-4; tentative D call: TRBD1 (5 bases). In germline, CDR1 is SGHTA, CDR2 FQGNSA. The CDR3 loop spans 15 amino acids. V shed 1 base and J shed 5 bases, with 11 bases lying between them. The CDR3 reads CASSLEGTNNEKLFF. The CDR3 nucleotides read TGTGCCAGCAGCTTAGAAGGGACCAACAATGAAAAACTGTTTTTT.

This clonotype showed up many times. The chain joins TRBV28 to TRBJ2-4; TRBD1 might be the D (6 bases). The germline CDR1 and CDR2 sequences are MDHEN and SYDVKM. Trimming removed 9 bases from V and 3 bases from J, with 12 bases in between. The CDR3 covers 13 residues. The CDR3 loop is CASQGLGKNIQYF. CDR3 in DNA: TGTGCCAGTCAGGGGTTGGGCAAAAACATTCAGTACTTC.

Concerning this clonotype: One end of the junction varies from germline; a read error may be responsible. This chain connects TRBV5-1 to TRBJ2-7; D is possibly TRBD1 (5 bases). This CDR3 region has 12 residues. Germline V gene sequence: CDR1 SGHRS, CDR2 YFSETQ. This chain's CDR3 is CASSSDWGDSVF. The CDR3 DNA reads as TGCGCCAGCAGCTCGGATTGGGGCGATTCGGTATTC.

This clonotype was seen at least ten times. The CDR3 DNA reads TGTGCCAGCGGACAGCCCCTAAACACTGAAGCTTTCTTT. It specifies CASGQPLNTEAFF. The chain carries TRBV2 and TRBJ1-1, with D possibly TRBD1 on 6 matching bases. V was cut by 8 bases and J by 2 bases, with 12 bases left in between. The germline gives CDR1 SNHLY, CDR2 FYNNEI. The CDR3 runs to 13 residues. Combining the CDR3 with reference TRBV2 and TRBJ1-1 gives the whole variable domain EPEVTQTPSHQVTQMGQEVILRCVPISNHLYFYWYRQILGQKVEFLVSFYNNEISEKSEIFDDQFSVERPDGSNFTLKIRSTKLEDSAMYFCASGQPLNTEAFFGQGTRLTVV.

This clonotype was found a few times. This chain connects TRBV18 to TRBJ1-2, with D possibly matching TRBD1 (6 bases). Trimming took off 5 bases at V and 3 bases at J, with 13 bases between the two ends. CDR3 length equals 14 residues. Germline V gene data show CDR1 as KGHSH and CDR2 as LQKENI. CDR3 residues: CASSSQQGYYGYTF. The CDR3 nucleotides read TGTGCCAGCTCATCCCAGCAGGGGTACTATGGCTACACCTTC.

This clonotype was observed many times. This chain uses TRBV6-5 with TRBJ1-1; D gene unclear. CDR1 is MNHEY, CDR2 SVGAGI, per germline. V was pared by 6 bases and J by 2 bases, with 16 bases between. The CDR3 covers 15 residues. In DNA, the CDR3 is TGTGCCAGCAGCAAGGGCGGGCAGAAAAACACTGAAGCTTTCTTT. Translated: CASSKGGQKNTEAFF.

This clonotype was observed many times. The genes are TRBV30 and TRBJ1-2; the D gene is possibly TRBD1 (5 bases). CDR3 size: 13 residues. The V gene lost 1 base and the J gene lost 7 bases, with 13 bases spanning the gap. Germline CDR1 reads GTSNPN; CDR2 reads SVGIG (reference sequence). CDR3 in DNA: TGTGCCTGGAGTGGCTTCAGGGTCTCTGGCTACACCTTC. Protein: CAWSGFRVSGYTF.

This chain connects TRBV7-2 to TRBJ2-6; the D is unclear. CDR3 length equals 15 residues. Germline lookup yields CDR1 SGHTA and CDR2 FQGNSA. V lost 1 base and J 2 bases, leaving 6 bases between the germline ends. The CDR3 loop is CASSLVSTGANVLTF. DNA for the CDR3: TGTGCCAGCAGCTTAGTCTCCACTGGGGCCAACGTCCTGACTTTC.

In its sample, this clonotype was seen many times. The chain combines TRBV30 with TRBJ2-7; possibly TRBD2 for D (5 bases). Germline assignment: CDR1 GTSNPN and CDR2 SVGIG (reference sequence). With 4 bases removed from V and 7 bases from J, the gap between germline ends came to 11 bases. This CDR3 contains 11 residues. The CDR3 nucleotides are TGTGCCTGGACCAGAACGGGGGAGCAGTACTTC. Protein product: CAWTRTGEQYF.

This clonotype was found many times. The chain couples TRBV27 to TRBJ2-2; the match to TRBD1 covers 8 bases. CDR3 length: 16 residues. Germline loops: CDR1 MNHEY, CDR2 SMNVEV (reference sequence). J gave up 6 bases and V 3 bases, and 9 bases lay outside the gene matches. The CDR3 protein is CASSFSGGALAGELFF. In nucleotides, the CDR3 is TGTGCCAGCAGTTTTTCAGGGGGCGCGTTGGCCGGGGAGCTGTTTTTT.

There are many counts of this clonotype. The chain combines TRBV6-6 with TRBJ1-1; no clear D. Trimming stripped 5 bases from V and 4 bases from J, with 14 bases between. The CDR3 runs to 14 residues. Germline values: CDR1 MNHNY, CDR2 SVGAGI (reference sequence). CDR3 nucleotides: TGTGCCAGCAGTCCCGGATCGGGCGGCACTGAAGCTTTCTTT. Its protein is CASSPGSGGTEAFF.

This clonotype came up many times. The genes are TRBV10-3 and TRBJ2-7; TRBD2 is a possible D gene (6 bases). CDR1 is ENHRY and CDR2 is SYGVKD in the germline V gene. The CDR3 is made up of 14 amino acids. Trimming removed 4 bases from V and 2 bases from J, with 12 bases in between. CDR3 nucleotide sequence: TGTGCCATCAGTGCACCGACTAGGGCCTACGAGCAGTACTTC. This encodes CAISAPTRAYEQYF.

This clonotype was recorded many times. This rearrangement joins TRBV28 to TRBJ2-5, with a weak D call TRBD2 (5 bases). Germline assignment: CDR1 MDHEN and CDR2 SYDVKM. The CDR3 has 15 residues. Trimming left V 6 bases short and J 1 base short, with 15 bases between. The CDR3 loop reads CASSPPWTSQETQYF. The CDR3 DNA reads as TGTGCCAGCAGCCCCCCGTGGACTTCCCAAGAGACCCAGTACTTC.

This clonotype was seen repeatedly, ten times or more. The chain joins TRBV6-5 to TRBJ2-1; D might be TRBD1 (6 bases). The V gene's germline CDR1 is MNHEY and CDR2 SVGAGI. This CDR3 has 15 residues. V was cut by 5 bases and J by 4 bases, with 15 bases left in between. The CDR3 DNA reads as TGTGCCAGCAGTCCCCGGGACACCACTTACAATGAGCAGTTCTTC. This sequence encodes CASSPRDTTYNEQFF.

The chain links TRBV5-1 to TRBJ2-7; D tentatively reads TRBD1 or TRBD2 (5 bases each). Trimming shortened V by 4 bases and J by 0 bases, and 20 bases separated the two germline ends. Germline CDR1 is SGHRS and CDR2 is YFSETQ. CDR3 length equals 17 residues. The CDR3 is CASSEGTPRVPSYEQYF. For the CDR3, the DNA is TGCGCCAGCAGCGAGGGGACCCCTAGGGTCCCCTCCTACGAGCAGTACTTC.

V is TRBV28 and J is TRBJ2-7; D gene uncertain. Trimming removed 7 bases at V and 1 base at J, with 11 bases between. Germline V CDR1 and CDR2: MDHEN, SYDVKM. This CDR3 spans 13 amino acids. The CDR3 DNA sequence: TGTGCCAGCACGAACGGGTTATCCTACGAGCAGTACTTC. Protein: CASTNGLSYEQYF.